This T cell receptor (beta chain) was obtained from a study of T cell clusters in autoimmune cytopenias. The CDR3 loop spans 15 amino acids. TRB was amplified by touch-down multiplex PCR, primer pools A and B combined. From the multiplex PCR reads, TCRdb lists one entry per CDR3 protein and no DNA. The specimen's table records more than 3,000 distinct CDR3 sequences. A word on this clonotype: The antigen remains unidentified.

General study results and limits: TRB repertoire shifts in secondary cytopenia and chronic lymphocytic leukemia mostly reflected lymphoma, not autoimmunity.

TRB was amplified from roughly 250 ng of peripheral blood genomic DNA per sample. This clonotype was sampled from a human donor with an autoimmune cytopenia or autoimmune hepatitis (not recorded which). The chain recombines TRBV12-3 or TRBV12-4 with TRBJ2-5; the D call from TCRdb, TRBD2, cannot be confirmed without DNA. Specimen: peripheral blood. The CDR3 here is CASSQAGRKKETQYF.